What follows are 2 T cell receptor beta chains derived from one specimen sequenced in a study of a mutant IDH1 vaccine in newly diagnosed glioma. TCRdb's copy holds only in-frame clones and misses some; the assay was immunoSEQ multiplex PCR. Of some 49,000 clones listed, less than 85% are singletons. Their antigens are not known. The time point is: week 47, end of study. The study gave 300 ug of mutant IDH1 20-mer peptide per vaccine dose, with topical imiquimod. The sequences come from PBMCs, collected from a glioma patient whose treatment included an IDH1 peptide vaccine. These receptors were collected from a woman in her forties with glioma. Some clones in this sample may be carry-over from other donors' samples.

This chain uses TRBV14 with TRBJ2-5; 9 bases line up with TRBD2. Germline assignment: CDR1 SGHDN and CDR2 FVKESK. Unmatched junction bases numbered 4, after V lost 0 bases and J lost 2 bases. The CDR3 contains 16 residues. The CDR3 DNA reads TGTGCCAGCAGCCAAGAAAGGCTAGCGGGACAAGAGACCCAGTACTTC. Amino acid sequence: CASSQERLAGQETQYF.

CDR3 sequence: CASIGTADGNTIYF. The DNA of the CDR3 is TGTGCCAGTATAGGGACGGCTGATGGAAACACCATATATTTT. The chain is built from TRBV19 and TRBJ1-3; D is perhaps TRBD1 (5 bases). The V end was cut by 7 bases, the J end by 3 bases, with 13 bases between. The CDR3 extends over 14 amino acids. CDR1 LNHDA and CDR2 SQIVND come from the germline V gene (reference sequence).